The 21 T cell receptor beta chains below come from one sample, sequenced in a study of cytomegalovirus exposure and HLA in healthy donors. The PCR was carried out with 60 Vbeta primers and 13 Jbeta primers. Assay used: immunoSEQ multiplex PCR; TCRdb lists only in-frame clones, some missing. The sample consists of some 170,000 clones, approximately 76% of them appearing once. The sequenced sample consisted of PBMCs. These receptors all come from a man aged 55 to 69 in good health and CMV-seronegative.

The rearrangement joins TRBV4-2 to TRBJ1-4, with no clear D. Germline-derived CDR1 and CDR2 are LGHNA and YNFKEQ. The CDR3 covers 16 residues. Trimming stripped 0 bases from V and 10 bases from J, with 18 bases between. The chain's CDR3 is CASSQDGGLDGGKLFF. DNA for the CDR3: TGTGCCAGCAGCCAAGATGGCGGCCTAGACGGCGGAAAACTGTTTTTT.

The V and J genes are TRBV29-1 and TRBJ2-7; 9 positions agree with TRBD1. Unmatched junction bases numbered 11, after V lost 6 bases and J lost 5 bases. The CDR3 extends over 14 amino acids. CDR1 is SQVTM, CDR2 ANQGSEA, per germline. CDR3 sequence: CSVARRDRVHEQYF. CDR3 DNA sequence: TGCAGCGTCGCACGCCGGGACAGGGTCCACGAGCAGTACTTC.

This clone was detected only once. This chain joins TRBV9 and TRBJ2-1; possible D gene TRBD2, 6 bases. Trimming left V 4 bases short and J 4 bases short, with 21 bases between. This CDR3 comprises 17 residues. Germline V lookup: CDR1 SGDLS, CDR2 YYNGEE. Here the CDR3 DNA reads TGTGCCAGCAGCCCCAACGTTGGAGGGAGGCGATACAATGAGCAGTTCTTC. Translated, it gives CASSPNVGGRRYNEQFF.

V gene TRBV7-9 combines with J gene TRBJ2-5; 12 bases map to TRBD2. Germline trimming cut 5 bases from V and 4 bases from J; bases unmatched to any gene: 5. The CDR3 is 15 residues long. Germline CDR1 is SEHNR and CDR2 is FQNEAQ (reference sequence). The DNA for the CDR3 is TGTGCCAGCAGCCCCTCTAGCGGGGGGGGAGAGACCCAGTACTTC. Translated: CASSPSSGGGETQYF.

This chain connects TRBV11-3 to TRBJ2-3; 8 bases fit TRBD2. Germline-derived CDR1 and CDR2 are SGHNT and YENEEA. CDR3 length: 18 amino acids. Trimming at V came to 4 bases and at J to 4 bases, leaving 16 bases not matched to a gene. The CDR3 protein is CASSSVRLAGYKSDTQYF. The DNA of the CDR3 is TGTGCCAGCAGCTCGGTCCGGTTAGCGGGGTATAAGTCAGATACGCAGTATTTT.

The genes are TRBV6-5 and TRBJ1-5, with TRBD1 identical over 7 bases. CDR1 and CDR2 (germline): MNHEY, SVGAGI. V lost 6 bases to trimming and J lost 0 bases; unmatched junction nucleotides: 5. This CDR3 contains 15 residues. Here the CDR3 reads CASSRGTASNQPQHF. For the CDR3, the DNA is TGTGCCAGCAGCCGTGGGACAGCTAGCAATCAGCCCCAGCATTTT.

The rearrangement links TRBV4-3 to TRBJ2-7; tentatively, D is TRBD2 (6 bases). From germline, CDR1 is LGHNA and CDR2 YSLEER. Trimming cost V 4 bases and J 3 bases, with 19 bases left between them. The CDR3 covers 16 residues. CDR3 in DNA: TGCGCCAGCAGCCCGGGGACTTCCGGGCAAGGCTACGAGCAGTACTTC. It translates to CASSPGTSGQGYEQYF.

This CDR3 reads CAWSPGTNQETQYF. The CDR3 region has the DNA TGTGCCTGGAGTCCCGGGACAAACCAAGAGACCCAGTACTTC. V gene TRBV30 combines with J gene TRBJ2-5; a weak D match, TRBD1 (6 bases). The length of the CDR3 is 14 residues. CDR1 and CDR2 (germline): GTSNPN, SVGIG (reference sequence). V was clipped by 2 bases and J by 0 bases, with 10 bases between them. Full variable domain (rest looked up from reference TRBV30 and TRBJ2-5): SQTIHQWPATLVQPVGSPLSLECTVEGTSNPNLYWYRQAAGRGLQLLFYSVGIGQISSEVPQNLSASRPQDRQFILSSKKLLLSDSGFYLCAWSPGTNQETQYFGPGTRLLVL.

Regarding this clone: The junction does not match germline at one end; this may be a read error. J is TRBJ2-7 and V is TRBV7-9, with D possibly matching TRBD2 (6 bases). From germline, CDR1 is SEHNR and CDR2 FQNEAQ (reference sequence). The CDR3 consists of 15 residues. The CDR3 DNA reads TGTTCCAGCAGCTTAGCCAGGGACTGGCGGTACGAGCAGTACTTC. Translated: CSSSLARDWRYEQYF. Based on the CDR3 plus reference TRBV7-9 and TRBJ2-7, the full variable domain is DTGVSQNPRHKITKRGQNVTFRCDPISEHNRLYWYRQTLGQGPEFLTYFQNEAQLEKSRLLSDRFSAERPKGSFSTLEIQRTEQGDSAMYLCSSSLARDWRYEQYFGPGTRLTVT.

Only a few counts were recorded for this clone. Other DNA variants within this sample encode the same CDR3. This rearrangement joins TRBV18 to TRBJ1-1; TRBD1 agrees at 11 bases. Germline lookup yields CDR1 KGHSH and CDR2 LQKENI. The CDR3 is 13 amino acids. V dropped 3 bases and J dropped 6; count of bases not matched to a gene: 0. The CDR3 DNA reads TGTGCCAGCTCACCGGGACAGGGGGCTGAAGCTTTCTTT. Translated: CASSPGQGAEAFF.

The CDR3 sequence is CASSLLAGKDEQYF. For the CDR3, the DNA is TGTGCCAGCAGCTTGTTAGCGGGAAAGGACGAGCAGTACTTC. This sequence joins TRBV5-6 and TRBJ2-7; 8 bases align to TRBD2. V gave up 1 base and J gave up 5 bases; unmatched junction bases: 5. The CDR3 consists of 14 residues. The V gene's germline CDR1 is SGHDT and CDR2 YYEEEE.

In nucleotides, the CDR3 is TGTGCCAGCAGTTACTCCCAGGGACAGGGCTCCGAGCAGTACTTC. It yields the protein CASSYSQGQGSEQYF. The V and J genes are TRBV6-5 and TRBJ2-7, with 9 bases that match TRBD1. Trimming at V came to 0 bases and at J to 6 bases, leaving 6 bases not matched to a gene. Germline V gene data show CDR1 as MNHEY and CDR2 as SVGAGI. The CDR3 consists of 15 residues.

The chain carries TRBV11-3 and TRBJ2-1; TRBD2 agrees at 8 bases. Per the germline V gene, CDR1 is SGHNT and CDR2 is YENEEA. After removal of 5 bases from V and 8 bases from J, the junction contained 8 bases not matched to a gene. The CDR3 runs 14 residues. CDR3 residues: CASSKAGVRDEQFF. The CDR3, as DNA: TGTGCCAGCAGCAAAGCGGGAGTTCGTGATGAGCAGTTCTTC.

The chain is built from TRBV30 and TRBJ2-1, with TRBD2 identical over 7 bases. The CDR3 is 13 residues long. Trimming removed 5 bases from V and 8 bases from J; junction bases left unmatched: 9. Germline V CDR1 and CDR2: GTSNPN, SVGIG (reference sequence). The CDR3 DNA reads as TGTGCCTGGGGACACGGACTAGGGGATGAGCAGTTCTTC. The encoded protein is CAWGHGLGDEQFF.

The CDR3 loop is CATQGGQNEQFF. The CDR3 DNA reads TGTGCCACCCAGGGAGGGCAAAATGAGCAGTTCTTC. V usage is TRBV27 and J usage is TRBJ2-1; the match to TRBD2 covers 7 bases. V shed 10 bases, J shed 7 bases, and the junction held 7 bases outside the gene matches. The germline gives CDR1 MNHEY, CDR2 SMNVEV (reference sequence). This CDR3 has 12 residues.

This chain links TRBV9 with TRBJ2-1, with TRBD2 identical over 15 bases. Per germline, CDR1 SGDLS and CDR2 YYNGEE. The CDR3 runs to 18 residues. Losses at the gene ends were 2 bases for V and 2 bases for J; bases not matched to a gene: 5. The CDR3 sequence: CASSVGTSGRLTYNEQFF. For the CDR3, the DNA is TGTGCCAGCAGCGTTGGGACTAGCGGGAGGCTAACCTACAATGAGCAGTTCTTC.

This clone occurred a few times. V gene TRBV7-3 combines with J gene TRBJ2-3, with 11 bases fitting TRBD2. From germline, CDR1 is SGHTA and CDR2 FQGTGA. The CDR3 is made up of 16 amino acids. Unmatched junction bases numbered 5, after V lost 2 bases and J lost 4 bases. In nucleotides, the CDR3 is TGTGCCAGCAGCTTATATAGCGGGGGGGCCCCAGATACGCAGTATTTT. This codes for CASSLYSGGAPDTQYF. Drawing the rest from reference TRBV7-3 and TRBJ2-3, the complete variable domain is GAGVSQTPSNKVTEKGKYVELRCDPISGHTALYWYRQSLGQGPEFLIYFQGTGAADDSGLPNDRFFAVRPEGSVSTLKIQRTERGDSAVYLCASSLYSGGAPDTQYFGPGTRLTVL.

In DNA form, the CDR3 reads TGTGCCAGCAGAAACGCCGGGACAGCGAATTCACCCCTCCACTTT. It translates to CASRNAGTANSPLHF. This rearrangement joins TRBV2 to TRBJ1-6; 7 bases map to TRBD1. Germline loops: CDR1 SNHLY, CDR2 FYNNEI. This CDR3 spans 15 amino acids. V dropped 6 bases and J dropped 7; count of bases not matched to a gene: 9.

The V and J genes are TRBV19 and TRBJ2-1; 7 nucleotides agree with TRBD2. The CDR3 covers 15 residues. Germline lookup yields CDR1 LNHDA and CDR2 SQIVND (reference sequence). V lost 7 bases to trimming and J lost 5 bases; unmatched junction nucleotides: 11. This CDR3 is CASKSYLAENNEQFF. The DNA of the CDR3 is TGTGCCAGTAAAAGTTACCTAGCGGAAAACAATGAGCAGTTCTTC.

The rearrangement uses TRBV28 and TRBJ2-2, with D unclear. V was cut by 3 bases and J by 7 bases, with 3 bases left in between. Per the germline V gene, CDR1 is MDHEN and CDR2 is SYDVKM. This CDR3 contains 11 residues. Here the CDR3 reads CASSFIGELFF. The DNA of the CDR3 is TGTGCCAGCAGTTTCATCGGGGAGCTGTTTTTT.

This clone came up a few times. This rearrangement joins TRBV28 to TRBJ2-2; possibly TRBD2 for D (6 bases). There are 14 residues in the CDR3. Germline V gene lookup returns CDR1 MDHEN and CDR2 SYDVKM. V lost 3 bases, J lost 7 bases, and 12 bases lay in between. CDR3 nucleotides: TGTGCCAGCAGTTTTGTCTGGGGAGGCGGGGAGCTGTTTTTT. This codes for CASSFVWGGGELFF. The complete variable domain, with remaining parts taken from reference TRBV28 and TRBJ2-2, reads DVKVTQSSRYLVKRTGEKVFLECVQDMDHENMFWYRQDPGLGLRLIYFSYDVKMKEKGDIPEGYSVSREKKERFSLILESASTNQTSMYLCASSFVWGGGELFFGEGSRLTVL.